This T cell receptor (beta chain) was sequenced during a study of blood T cell repertoires in COVID-19. Study at large: COVID-19 samples, acute and convalescent, were from the United States, Italy and Spain.

Original analysis: Amplification from reference gene primers served as the basis for estimated nucleated cell counts. Profiling relied on immunoSEQ multiplex PCR, and the TCRdb table lists in-frame clones only, not all of them. V and J calls and clone size are given by that table; D and trimming were obtained from the DNA. The table has roughly 170,000 clones, around 72% seen once. The CDR3 is 18 amino acids. The V and J genes are TRBV21-1 and TRBJ1-6; TRBD1 reflects the table's D call only, with no check against the DNA. TRBV21-1 is tagged as a pseudogene. The sample was peripheral blood. The TCR comes from a woman at least 80 years old with acute or convalescent COVID-19. The CDR3 is CASRRTGAMSSYNSPLHF. CDR3 DNA: TGTGCCAGCCGTAGGACAGGGGCTATGAGCTCCTATAATTCACCCCTCCACTTT.